This T cell receptor beta chain originates from a study of T cells expressing NK-cell markers. The study, taken as a whole, reports: The HCMV specificity of the expanded NKG2C+ T cell clones stayed unresolved.

As concerns this clonotype: Its antigen is unidentified.

With the 5' RACE reads reprocessed, TCRdb shows one record per CDR3 protein and no DNA. The sample data list 500,000 to 700,000 distinct CDR3 sequences. The CDR3 totals 14 residues. The origin of this receptor is a man between 18 and 35 years old in good health. This rearrangement joins TRBV12-3 or TRBV12-4 to TRBJ1-1; the TRBD1 assignment by TCRdb is unverifiable without DNA. The sample taken for sequencing was blood T cells: a sorted CD56 or NKG2C T cell subset, CD4+ or CD8+ T cells, or bulk PBMC T cells (not recorded which). The CDR3 is CASSLGTGNTEAFF.